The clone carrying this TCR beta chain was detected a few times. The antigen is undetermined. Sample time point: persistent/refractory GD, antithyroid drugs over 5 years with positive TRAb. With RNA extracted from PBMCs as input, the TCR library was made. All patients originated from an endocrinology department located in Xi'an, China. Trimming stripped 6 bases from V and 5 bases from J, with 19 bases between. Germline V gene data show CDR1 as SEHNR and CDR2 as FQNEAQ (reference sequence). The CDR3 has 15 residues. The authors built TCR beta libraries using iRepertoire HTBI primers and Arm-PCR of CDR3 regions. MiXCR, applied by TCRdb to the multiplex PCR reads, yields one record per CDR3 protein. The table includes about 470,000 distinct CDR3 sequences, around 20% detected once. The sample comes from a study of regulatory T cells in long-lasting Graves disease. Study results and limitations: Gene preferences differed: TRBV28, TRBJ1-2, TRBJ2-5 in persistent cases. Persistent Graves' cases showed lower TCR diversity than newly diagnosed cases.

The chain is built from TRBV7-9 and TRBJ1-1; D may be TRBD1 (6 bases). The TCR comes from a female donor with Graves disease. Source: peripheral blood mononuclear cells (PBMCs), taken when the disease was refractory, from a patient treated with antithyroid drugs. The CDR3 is CASRSFWTVGTEAFF. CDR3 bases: TGTGCCAGCAGATCTTTTTGGACAGTAGGGACTGAAGCTTTCTTT. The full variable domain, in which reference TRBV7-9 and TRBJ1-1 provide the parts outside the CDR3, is DTGVSQNPRHKITKRGQNVTFRCDPISEHNRLYWYRQTLGQGPEFLTYFQNEAQLEKSRLLSDRFSAERPKGSFSTLEIQRTEQGDSAMYLCASRSFWTVGTEAFFGQGTRLTVV.